These 24 T cell receptor beta chains were sequenced from one sample in a study of T cell responses to AZD1222 COVID-19 vaccine. The protocol was immunoSEQ multiplex PCR, while the TCRdb copy is restricted to in-frame clones and leaves out a portion. Of 180,000 or so clones in the sample, approximately 90% were seen once. The sequencing used peripheral blood, collected 28 days after the second AZD1222 dose. These receptors were taken from an adult who received the AZD1222 COVID-19 vaccine.

The chain links TRBV12-3 or TRBV12-4 to TRBJ1-2; 7 positions agree with TRBD1. V gave up 5 bases and J gave up 5 bases; unmatched junction bases: 5. There are 13 residues in the CDR3. Here the CDR3 DNA reads TGTGCCAGCAGTAACTCACAGGGGTATGGCTACACCTTC. It codes for CASSNSQGYGYTF.

The chain is built from TRBV9 and TRBJ2-1; D is possibly TRBD2 (5 bases). The V and J ends lost 0 bases and 0 bases respectively, with 10 bases between them. The CDR3 runs 16 residues. Germline CDR1 is SGDLS and CDR2 is YYNGEE. The CDR3 DNA reads TGTGCCAGCAGCGTAGTAGCGCAGAGCTCCTACAATGAGCAGTTCTTC. Translated: CASSVVAQSSYNEQFF. The full variable domain, completed using reference TRBV9 and TRBJ2-1, is DSGVTQTPKHLITATGQRVTLRCSPRSGDLSVYWYQQSLDQGLQFLIQYYNGEERAKGNILERFSAQQFPDLHSELNLSSLELGDSALYFCASSVVAQSSYNEQFFGPGTRLTVL.

The chain recombines TRBV11-2 with TRBJ1-2, with 7 bases lining up with TRBD1. This CDR3 spans 14 amino acids. The V segment lost 0 bases and the J segment 14 bases; nucleotides outside the gene matches: 12. Germline V lookup: CDR1 SGHAT, CDR2 FQNNGV. DNA for the CDR3: TGTGCCAGCAGCTTAGATGGGACAGCTGGGCTTAGGACCTTC. It translates to CASSLDGTAGLRTF.

CDR3 loop: CASRVIQGASDYGYTF. CDR3 DNA sequence: TGTGCCAGCAGGGTGATACAGGGGGCGTCGGACTATGGCTACACCTTC. V usage is TRBV11-2 and J usage is TRBJ1-2, with 9 positions matching TRBD1. The CDR3 runs to 16 residues. Looked up from germline, CDR1 is SGHAT and CDR2 is FQNNGV. V lost 6 bases, J lost 3 bases, and 11 bases stayed unmatched.

J is TRBJ2-1 and V is TRBV12-3 or TRBV12-4; D not resolved. V was pared by 3 bases and J by 9 bases, with 12 bases between. This CDR3 contains 13 residues. For the CDR3, the DNA is TGTGCCAGCAGTTTGAATACAGAGCGTGAGCAGTTCTTC. Its protein product is CASSLNTEREQFF.

The genes are TRBV4-1 and TRBJ1-2; D is undetermined. Trimming left V 0 bases short and J 8 bases short, with 16 bases between. From germline, CDR1 is MGHRA and CDR2 YSYEKL. This CDR3 spans 15 amino acids. The CDR3 nucleotides read TGCGCCAGCAGCCAAGAGCCGGTCAGGCGGTCCGGCTACACCTTC. This codes for CASSQEPVRRSGYTF.

The gene calls are TRBV5-1 and TRBJ2-3; D gene uncertain. Germline lookup yields CDR1 SGHRS and CDR2 YFSETQ. V was clipped by 4 bases and J by 4 bases, with 7 bases between them. CDR3 length: 12 residues. CDR3 sequence reads: CASSPEADTQYF. The CDR3 nucleotides read TGCGCCAGCAGCCCTGAGGCAGATACGCAGTATTTT.

This chain connects TRBV13 to TRBJ2-3; D gene ambiguous. Trimming shortened V by 5 bases and J by 2 bases, and 8 bases separated the two germline ends. There are 13 residues in the CDR3. Germline V gene sequence: CDR1 PRHDT, CDR2 FYEKMQ (reference sequence). Here the CDR3 DNA reads TGTGCCAGCAGCCTCGGGCCCACAGATACGCAGTATTTT. Protein product: CASSLGPTDTQYF.

The chain uses TRBV6-1 and TRBJ1-1, with D maybe TRBD1 (6 bases). This CDR3 spans 17 amino acids. V lost 2 bases and J 3 bases, leaving 19 bases between the germline ends. CDR1 is MNHNS, CDR2 SASEGT, per germline. CDR3 coding DNA: TGTGCCAGCAGTGAATGGTTACTGCGAGAGGGGGACACTGAAGCTTTCTTT. This translates into CASSEWLLREGDTEAFF.

The rearrangement links TRBV6-1 to TRBJ2-3, with D unresolved. V was pared by 3 bases and J by 5 bases, with 9 bases between. CDR3 length: 13 residues. Germline CDR1 MNHNS, CDR2 SASEGT. CDR3 in amino acids: CASSEIGIDTQYF. The DNA for the CDR3 is TGTGCCAGCAGTGAGATAGGGATAGATACGCAGTATTTT.

The gene calls are TRBV7-3 and TRBJ2-6; D not certain. V was shortened by 6 bases and J by 2 bases, with 11 bases between the two germline ends. The CDR3 has 15 residues. Germline-derived CDR1 and CDR2 are SGHTA and FQGTGA. The CDR3 sequence: CASSARRAGANVLTF. DNA for the CDR3: TGTGCCAGCAGTGCCAGGCGTGCTGGGGCCAACGTCCTGACTTTC. Using reference TRBV7-3 and TRBJ2-6 for the parts outside the CDR3, the full variable domain is GAGVSQTPSNKVTEKGKYVELRCDPISGHTALYWYRQSLGQGPEFLIYFQGTGAADDSGLPNDRFFAVRPEGSVSTLKIQRTERGDSAVYLCASSARRAGANVLTFGAGSRLTVL.

The chain joins TRBV18 to TRBJ2-7; D is perhaps TRBD2 (5 bases). This CDR3 is built from 12 residues. Germline loops: CDR1 KGHSH, CDR2 LQKENI. V was clipped by 3 bases and J by 5 bases, with 8 bases between them. The DNA of the CDR3 is TGTGCCAGCTCACCTAGCGCCCACGAGCAGTACTTC. Amino acids: CASSPSAHEQYF.

This chain links TRBV7-9 with TRBJ1-2; 10 bases map to TRBD1. Germline V gives CDR1 SEHNR, CDR2 FQNEAQ (reference sequence). V shed 5 bases and J 8 bases; nucleotides not matched to a gene: 8. The CDR3 length is 14 residues. The CDR3 loop reads CASSPDRGLTGYTF. The DNA for the CDR3 is TGTGCCAGCAGCCCTGACAGGGGGCTAACCGGCTACACCTTC.

The V gene is TRBV19, the J gene TRBJ1-1; D uncertain. The CDR3 runs 17 residues. V lost 1 base and J 0 bases, leaving 15 bases between the germline ends. Germline V gene lookup returns CDR1 LNHDA and CDR2 SQIVND (reference sequence). The CDR3 here is CASSIGEGWGMNTEAFF. The CDR3 nucleotides read TGTGCCAGTAGTATAGGGGAGGGATGGGGTATGAACACTGAAGCTTTCTTT.

J is TRBJ1-6 and V is TRBV30, with a tentative D call TRBD1 (5 bases). This CDR3 comprises 13 residues. Germline V lookup: CDR1 GTSNPN, CDR2 SVGIG (reference sequence). The V and J ends lost 4 bases and 5 bases respectively, with 9 bases between them. CDR3 protein: CAWMRQNNSPLHF. DNA for the CDR3: TGTGCCTGGATGAGACAGAATAATTCACCCCTCCACTTT. The entire variable domain, with the rest obtained from reference TRBV30 and TRBJ1-6, is as follows: SQTIHQWPATLVQPVGSPLSLECTVEGTSNPNLYWYRQAAGRGLQLLFYSVGIGQISSEVPQNLSASRPQDRQFILSSKKLLLSDSGFYLCAWMRQNNSPLHFGNGTRLTVT.

The chain is built from TRBV10-3 and TRBJ1-2, with D unresolved. The germline V gene encodes CDR1 ENHRY and CDR2 SYGVKD. The V end was cut by 3 bases, the J end by 3 bases, with 23 bases between. This CDR3 is built from 18 residues. CDR3 loop: CAISDPARSNGNDYGYTF. CDR3 bases: TGTGCCATCAGTGACCCCGCTAGATCTAACGGCAATGACTATGGCTACACCTTC.

V gene TRBV11-2 combines with J gene TRBJ2-6, with 8 bases identical to TRBD1. V gave up 4 bases and J gave up 3 bases; unmatched junction bases: 8. Germline CDR1 and CDR2: SGHAT and FQNNGV. The CDR3 length is 17 residues. CDR3 loop: CASSSGTGDSGANVLTF. CDR3 bases: TGTGCCAGCAGCTCGGGGACAGGAGATAGTGGGGCCAACGTCCTGACTTTC.

The V gene is TRBV18, the J gene TRBJ2-7, with TRBD1 identical over 7 bases. This CDR3 has 15 amino acids. The germline gives CDR1 KGHSH, CDR2 LQKENI. Trimming cost V 2 bases and J 2 bases; bases outside gene matches: 6. CDR3: CASSPSGTVTYEQYF. The CDR3 nucleotides are TGTGCCAGCTCACCATCCGGGACAGTCACCTACGAGCAGTACTTC.

This sequence joins TRBV7-9 and TRBJ2-5; TRBD2 matches at 7 bases. J gave up 3 bases and V 7 bases, and 11 bases lay outside the gene matches. Per germline, CDR1 SEHNR and CDR2 FQNEAQ (reference sequence). The CDR3 extends over 15 amino acids. In nucleotides, the CDR3 is TGTGCCAGCAAAGGATCTAGGGAGGGGAAAGAGACCCAGTACTTC. Translated, it gives CASKGSREGKETQYF.

This chain joins TRBV6-4 and TRBJ1-1; 12 positions match TRBD1. The CDR3 loop spans 16 amino acids. V lost 0 bases and J lost 8; bases outside the gene matches: 7. Germline V gene data show CDR1 as MRHNA and CDR2 as SNTAGT. The DNA for the CDR3 is TGTGCCAGCAGTGACTCGAGCGGGACAGGGGGCCAAGAAGCTTTCTTT. Its protein is CASSDSSGTGGQEAFF.

V usage is TRBV29-1 and J usage is TRBJ1-5; D gene unclear. CDR3 size: 13 residues. Germline loops: CDR1 SQVTM, CDR2 ANQGSEA. With 4 bases removed from V and 3 bases from J, the gap between germline ends came to 10 bases. CDR3 sequence (DNA): TGCAGCGTTGGGCCTACATCCAATCAGCCCCAGCATTTT. Encoded protein: CSVGPTSNQPQHF.

This chain connects TRBV29-1 to TRBJ1-2; no reliable D call. The V end lost 7 bases, the J end lost 5 bases, and 23 bases lay between the germline ends. This CDR3 is 15 amino acids long. Germline CDR1 SQVTM, CDR2 ANQGSEA. CDR3 region: CSATRATPDGYGYTF. The CDR3 DNA reads as TGCAGCGCTACAAGGGCTACACCTGATGGATATGGCTACACCTTC. The full variable domain, its missing parts supplied by reference TRBV29-1 and TRBJ1-2, is SAVISQKPSRDICQRGTSLTIQCQVDSQVTMMFWYRQQPGQSLTLIATANQGSEATYESGFVIDKFPISRPNLTFSTLTVSNMSPEDSSIYLCSATRATPDGYGYTFGSGTRLTVV.

V gene TRBV9 combines with J gene TRBJ1-1; D call uncertain. V shed 7 bases and J shed 0 bases, with 19 bases lying between them. The CDR3 has 16 residues. Germline V CDR1 and CDR2: SGDLS, YYNGEE. The chain's CDR3 is CASVHVGSGMNTEAFF. The CDR3 nucleotides are TGTGCCAGCGTCCATGTGGGGTCCGGAATGAACACTGAAGCTTTCTTT. Looking up the rest from reference TRBV9 and TRBJ1-1 gives the full variable domain: DSGVTQTPKHLITATGQRVTLRCSPRSGDLSVYWYQQSLDQGLQFLIQYYNGEERAKGNILERFSAQQFPDLHSELNLSSLELGDSALYFCASVHVGSGMNTEAFFGQGTRLTVV.

The V call is TRBV20-1, the J call TRBJ1-2, with unresolved D. CDR3 length: 10 amino acids. V was trimmed by 5 bases and J by 6 bases, leaving 7 bases between them. Germline V gene data show CDR1 as DFQATT and CDR2 as SNEGSKA (reference sequence). As DNA, the CDR3 is TGCAGTGCTGCCGAACATGGCTACACCTTC. Translation: CSAAEHGYTF.